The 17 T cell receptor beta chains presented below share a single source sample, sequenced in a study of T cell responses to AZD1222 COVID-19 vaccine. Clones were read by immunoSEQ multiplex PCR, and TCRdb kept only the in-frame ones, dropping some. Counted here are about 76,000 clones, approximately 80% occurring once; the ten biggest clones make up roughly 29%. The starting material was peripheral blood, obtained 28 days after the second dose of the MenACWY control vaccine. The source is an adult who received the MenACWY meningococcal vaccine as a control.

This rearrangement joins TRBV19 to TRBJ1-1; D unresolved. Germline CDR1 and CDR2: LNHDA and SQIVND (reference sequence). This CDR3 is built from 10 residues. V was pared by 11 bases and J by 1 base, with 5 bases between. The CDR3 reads CASGNTEAFF. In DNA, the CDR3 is TGTGCCTCGGGGAACACTGAAGCTTTCTTT. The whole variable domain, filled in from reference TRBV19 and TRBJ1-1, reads DGGITQSPKYLFRKEGQNVTLSCEQNLNHDAMYWYRQDPGQGLRLIYYSQIVNDFQKGDIAEGYSVSREKKESFPLTVTSAQKNPTAFYLCASGNTEAFFGQGTRLTVV.

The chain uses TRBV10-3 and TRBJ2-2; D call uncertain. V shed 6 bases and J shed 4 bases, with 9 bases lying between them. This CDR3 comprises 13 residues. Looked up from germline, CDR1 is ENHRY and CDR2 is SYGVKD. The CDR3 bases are TGTGCCATCAGATTTTCCTTCACCGGGGAGCTGTTTTTT. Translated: CAIRFSFTGELFF.

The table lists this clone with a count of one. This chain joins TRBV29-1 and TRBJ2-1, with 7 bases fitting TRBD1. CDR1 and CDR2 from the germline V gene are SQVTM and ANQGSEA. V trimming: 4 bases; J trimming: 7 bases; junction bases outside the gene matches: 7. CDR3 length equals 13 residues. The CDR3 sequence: CSVATRQGNEQFF. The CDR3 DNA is TGCAGCGTTGCTACGAGACAGGGTAATGAGCAGTTCTTC.

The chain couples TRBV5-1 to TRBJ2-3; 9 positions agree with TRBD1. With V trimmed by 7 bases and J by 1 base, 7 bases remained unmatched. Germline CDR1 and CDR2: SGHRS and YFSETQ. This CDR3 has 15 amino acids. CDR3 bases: TGCGCCAGCGTACAGGGGGCTTCGGGCACAGATACGCAGTATTTT. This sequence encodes CASVQGASGTDTQYF.

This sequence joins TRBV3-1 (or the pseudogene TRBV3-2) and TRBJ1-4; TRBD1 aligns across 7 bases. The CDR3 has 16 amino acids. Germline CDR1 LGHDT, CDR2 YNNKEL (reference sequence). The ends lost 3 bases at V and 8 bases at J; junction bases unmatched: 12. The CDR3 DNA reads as TGTGCCAGCAGCCAGGGTAGGGGGCTGTCCCGGGAAAAACTGTTTTTT. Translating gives CASSQGRGLSREKLFF.

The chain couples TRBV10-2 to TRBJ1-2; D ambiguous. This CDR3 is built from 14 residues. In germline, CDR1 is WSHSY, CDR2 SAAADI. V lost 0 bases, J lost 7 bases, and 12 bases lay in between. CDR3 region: CASSESTVRSGYTF. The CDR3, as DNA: TGCGCCAGCAGTGAGTCGACCGTCAGGAGTGGCTACACCTTC.

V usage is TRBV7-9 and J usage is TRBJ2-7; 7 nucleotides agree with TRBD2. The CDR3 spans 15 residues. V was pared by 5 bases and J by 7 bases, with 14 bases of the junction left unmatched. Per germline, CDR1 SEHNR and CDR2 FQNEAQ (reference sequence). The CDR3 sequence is CASSTEGGAAGEQYF. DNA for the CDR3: TGTGCCAGCAGCACCGAGGGAGGGGCCGCCGGGGAGCAGTACTTC. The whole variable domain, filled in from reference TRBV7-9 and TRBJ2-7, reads DTGVSQNPRHKITKRGQNVTFRCDPISEHNRLYWYRQTLGQGPEFLTYFQNEAQLEKSRLLSDRFSAERPKGSFSTLEIQRTEQGDSAMYLCASSTEGGAAGEQYFGPGTRLTVT.

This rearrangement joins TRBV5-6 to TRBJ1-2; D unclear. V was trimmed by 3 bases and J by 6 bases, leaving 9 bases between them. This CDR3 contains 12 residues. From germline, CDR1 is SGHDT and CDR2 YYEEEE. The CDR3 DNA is TGTGCCAGCAGCTCGGACTTTGATGGCTACACCTTC. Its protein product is CASSSDFDGYTF.

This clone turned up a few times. The CDR3 DNA follows: TGTGCCAGTAGTATTCGCCAGGGTAAAGATTACGAGCAGTACTTC. This sequence encodes CASSIRQGKDYEQYF. The chain uses TRBV19 and TRBJ2-7; the D gene is possibly TRBD1 (5 bases). This CDR3 has 15 residues. Trimming removed 3 bases from V and 4 bases from J, with 16 bases in between. Germline V CDR1 and CDR2: LNHDA, SQIVND (reference sequence).

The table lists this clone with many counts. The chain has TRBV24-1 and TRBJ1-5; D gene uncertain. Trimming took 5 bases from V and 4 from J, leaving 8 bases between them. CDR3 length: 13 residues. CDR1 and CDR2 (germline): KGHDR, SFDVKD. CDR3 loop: CATSVGRNQPQHF. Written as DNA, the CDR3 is TGTGCCACCAGTGTGGGCCGGAATCAGCCCCAGCATTTT.

CDR3 sequence (DNA): TGTGCCAGCAGTTACGCTTGGTTGGACACCGGGGAGCTGTTTTTT. Translated, it gives CASSYAWLDTGELFF. The genes are TRBV6-2 or TRBV6-3 and TRBJ2-2, with no clear D. The CDR3 spans 15 residues. Germline CDR1 reads MNHEY; CDR2 reads SVGEGT. The V end lost 2 bases, the J end lost 3 bases, and 10 bases lay between the germline ends.

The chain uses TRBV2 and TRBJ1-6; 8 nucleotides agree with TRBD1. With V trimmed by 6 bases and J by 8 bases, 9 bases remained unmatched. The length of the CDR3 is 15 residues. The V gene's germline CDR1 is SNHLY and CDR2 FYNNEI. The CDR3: CASSHGQGWDSPLHF. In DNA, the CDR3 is TGTGCCAGCAGCCACGGACAGGGTTGGGATTCACCCCTCCACTTT. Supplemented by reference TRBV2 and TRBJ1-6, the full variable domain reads EPEVTQTPSHQVTQMGQEVILRCVPISNHLYFYWYRQILGQKVEFLVSFYNNEISEKSEIFDDQFSVERPDGSNFTLKIRSTKLEDSAMYFCASSHGQGWDSPLHFGNGTRLTVT.

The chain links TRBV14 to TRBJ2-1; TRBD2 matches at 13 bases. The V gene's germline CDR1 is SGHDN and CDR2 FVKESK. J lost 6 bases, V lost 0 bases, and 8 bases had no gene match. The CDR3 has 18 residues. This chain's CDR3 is CASSQEGTSGTLTNEQFF. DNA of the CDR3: TGTGCCAGCAGCCAAGAGGGGACTAGCGGGACACTTACCAATGAGCAGTTCTTC.

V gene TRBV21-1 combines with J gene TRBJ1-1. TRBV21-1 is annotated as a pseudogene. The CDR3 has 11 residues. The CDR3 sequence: CASSKDAEAFF. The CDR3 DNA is TGTGCCAGCAGCAAAGACGCAGAAGCTTTCTTT.

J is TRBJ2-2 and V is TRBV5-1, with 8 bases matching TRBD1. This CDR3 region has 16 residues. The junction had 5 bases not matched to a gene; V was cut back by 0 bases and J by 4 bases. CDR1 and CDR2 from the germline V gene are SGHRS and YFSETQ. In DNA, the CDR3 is TGCGCCAGCAGCTTGGCAGGGGGCAGCGGCACCGGGGAGCTGTTTTTT. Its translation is CASSLAGGSGTGELFF.

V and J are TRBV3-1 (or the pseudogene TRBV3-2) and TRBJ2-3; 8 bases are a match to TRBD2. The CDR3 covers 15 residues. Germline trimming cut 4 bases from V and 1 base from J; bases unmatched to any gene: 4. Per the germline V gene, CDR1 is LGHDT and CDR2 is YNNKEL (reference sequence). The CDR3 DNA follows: TGTGCCAGCAGCCCGGGGGGGCAAGGCACAGATACGCAGTATTTT. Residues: CASSPGGQGTDTQYF.

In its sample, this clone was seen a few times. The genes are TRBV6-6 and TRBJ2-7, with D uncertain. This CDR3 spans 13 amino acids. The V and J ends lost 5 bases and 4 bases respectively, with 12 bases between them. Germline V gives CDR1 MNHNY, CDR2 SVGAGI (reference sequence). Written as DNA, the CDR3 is TGTGCCAGCAGTCCTCTCGAAGGGTACGAGCAGTACTTC. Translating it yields CASSPLEGYEQYF.